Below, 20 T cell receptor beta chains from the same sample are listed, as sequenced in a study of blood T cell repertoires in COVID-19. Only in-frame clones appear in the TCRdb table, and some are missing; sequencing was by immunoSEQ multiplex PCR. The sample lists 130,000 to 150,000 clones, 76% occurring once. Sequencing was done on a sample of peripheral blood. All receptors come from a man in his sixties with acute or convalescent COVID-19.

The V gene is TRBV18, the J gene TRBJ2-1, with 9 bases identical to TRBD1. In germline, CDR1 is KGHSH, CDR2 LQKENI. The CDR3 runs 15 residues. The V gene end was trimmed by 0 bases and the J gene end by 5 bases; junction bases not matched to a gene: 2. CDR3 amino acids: CASSPPRTGDNEQFF. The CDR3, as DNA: TGTGCCAGCTCACCACCGCGGACAGGGGACAATGAGCAGTTCTTC. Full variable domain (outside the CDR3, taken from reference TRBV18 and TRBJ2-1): NAGVMQNPRHLVRRRGQEARLRCSPMKGHSHVYWYRQLPEEGLKFMVYLQKENIIDESGMPKERFSAEFPKEGPSILRIQQVVRGDSAAYFCASSPPRTGDNEQFFGPGTRLTVL.

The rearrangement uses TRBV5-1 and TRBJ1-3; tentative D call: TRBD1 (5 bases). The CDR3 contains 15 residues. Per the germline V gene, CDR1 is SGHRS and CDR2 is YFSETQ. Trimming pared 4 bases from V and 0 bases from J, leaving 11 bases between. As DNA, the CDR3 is TGCGCCAGCAGCGCTACAGGCCTCTCTGGAAACACCATATATTTT. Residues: CASSATGLSGNTIYF.

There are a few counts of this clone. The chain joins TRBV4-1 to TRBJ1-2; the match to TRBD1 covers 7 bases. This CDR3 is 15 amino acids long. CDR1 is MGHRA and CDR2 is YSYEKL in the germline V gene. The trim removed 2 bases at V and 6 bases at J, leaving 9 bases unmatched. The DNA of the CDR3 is TGCGCCAGCAGCCAACCTCGACAGGGCGTCCATGGCTACACCTTC. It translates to CASSQPRQGVHGYTF.

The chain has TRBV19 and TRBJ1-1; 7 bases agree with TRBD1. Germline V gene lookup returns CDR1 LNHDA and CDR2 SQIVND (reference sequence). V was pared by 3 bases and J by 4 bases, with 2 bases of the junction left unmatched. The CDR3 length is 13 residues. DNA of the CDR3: TGTGCCAGTAGTATCCAGGGGGTCACTGAAGCTTTCTTT. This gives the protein CASSIQGVTEAFF.

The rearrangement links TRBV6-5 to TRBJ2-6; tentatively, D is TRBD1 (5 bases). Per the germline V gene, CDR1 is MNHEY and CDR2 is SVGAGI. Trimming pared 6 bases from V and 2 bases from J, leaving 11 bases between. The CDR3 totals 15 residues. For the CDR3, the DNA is TGTGCCAGCAGCAGCAGGGATCCTGGGGCCAACGTCCTGACTTTC. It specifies CASSSRDPGANVLTF.

The CDR3 sequence: CASSLGGPDGRAKNEQFF. CDR3 nucleotides: TGCGCCAGCAGCTTGGGGGGCCCTGACGGGAGGGCGAAGAATGAGCAGTTCTTC. This chain uses TRBV5-1 with TRBJ2-1, with 8 bases matching TRBD2. The CDR3 runs 18 residues. In germline, CDR1 is SGHRS, CDR2 YFSETQ. With V trimmed by 0 bases and J by 7 bases, 15 bases remained unmatched.

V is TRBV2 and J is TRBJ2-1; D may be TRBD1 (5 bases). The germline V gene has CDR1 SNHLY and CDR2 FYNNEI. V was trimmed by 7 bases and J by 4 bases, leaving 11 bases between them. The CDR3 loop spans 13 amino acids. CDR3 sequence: CASTPDKYNEQFF. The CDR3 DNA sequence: TGTGCCAGCACCCCGGACAAGTACAATGAGCAGTTCTTC.

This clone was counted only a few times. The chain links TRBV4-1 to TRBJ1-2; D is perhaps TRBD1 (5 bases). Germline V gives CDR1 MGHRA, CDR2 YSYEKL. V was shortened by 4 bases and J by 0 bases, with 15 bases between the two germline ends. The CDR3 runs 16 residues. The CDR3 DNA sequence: TGCGCCAGCAGCCCCTGGGGAGGGGAAGCTAACTATGGCTACACCTTC. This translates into CASSPWGGEANYGYTF.

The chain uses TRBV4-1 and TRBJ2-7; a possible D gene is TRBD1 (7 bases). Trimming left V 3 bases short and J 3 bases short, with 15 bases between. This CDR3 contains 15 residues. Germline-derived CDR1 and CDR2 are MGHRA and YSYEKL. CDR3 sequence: CASSHKQGGDYEQYF. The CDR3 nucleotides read TGCGCCAGCAGCCACAAGCAGGGGGGTGACTACGAGCAGTACTTC.

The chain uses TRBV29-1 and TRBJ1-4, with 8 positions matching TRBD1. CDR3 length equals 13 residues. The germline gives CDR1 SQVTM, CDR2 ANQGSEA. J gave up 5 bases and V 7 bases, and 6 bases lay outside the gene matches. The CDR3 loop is CSADRGRNEKLFF. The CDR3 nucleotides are TGCAGCGCCGACAGGGGCCGCAATGAAAAACTGTTTTTT.

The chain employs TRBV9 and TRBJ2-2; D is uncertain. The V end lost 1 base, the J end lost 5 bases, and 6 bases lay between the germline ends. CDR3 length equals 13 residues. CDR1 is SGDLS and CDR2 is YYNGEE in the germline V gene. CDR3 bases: TGTGCCAGCAGCGTATCAGGTACCGGGGAGCTGTTTTTT. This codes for CASSVSGTGELFF.

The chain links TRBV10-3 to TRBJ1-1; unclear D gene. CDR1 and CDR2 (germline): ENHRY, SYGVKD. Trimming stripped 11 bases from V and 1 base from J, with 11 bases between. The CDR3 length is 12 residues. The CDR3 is CASQAPNTEAFF. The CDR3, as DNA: TGTGCCTCCCAGGCACCGAACACTGAAGCTTTCTTT.

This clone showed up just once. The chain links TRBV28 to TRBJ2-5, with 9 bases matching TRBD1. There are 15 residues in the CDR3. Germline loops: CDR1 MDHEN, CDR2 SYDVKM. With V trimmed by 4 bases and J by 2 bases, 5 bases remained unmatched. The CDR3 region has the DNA TGTGCCAGCAGTTCGCCGGGACAGGGTCAAGAGACCCAGTACTTC. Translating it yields CASSSPGQGQETQYF.

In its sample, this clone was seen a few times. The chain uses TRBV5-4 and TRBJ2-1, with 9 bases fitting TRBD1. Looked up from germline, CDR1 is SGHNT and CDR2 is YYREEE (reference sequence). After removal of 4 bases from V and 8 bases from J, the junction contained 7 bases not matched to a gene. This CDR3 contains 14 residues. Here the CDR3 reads CASSAGQGRDEQFF. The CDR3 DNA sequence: TGTGCCAGCAGCGCCGGACAGGGGAGAGATGAGCAGTTCTTC.

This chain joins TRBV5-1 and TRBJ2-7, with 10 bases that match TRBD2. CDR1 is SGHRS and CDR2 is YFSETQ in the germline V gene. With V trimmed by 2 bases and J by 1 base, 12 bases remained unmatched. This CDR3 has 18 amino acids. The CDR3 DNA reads TGCGCCAGCAGCTTCTCTACCCCGGGACTAGCGTCATCCTACGAGCAGTACTTC. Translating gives CASSFSTPGLASSYEQYF.

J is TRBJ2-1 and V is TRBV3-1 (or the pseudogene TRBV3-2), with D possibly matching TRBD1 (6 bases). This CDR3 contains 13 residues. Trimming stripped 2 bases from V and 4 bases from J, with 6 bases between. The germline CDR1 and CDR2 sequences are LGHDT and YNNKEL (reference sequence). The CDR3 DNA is TGTGCCAGCAGCCAAAGGGGGTACAATGAGCAGTTCTTC. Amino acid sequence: CASSQRGYNEQFF.

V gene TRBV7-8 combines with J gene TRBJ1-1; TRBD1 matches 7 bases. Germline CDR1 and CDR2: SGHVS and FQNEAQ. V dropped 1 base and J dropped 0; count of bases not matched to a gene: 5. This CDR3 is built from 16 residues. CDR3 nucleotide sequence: TGTGCCAGCAGCTTAGTCCGGGACAGTTTGAACACTGAAGCTTTCTTT. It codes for CASSLVRDSLNTEAFF. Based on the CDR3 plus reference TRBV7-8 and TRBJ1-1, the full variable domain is GAGVSQSPRYKVAKRGQDVALRCDPISGHVSLFWYQQALGQGPEFLTYFQNEAQLDKSGLPSDRFFAERPEGSVSTLKIQRTQQEDSAVYLCASSLVRDSLNTEAFFGQGTRLTVV.

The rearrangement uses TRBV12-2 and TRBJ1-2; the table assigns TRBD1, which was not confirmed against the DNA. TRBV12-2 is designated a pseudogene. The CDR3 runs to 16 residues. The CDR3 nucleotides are TGTGCAAGTCGCTTACTCCCAGACAGGTCACGGAATGGCTACACCTTC. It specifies CASRLLPDRSRNGYTF.

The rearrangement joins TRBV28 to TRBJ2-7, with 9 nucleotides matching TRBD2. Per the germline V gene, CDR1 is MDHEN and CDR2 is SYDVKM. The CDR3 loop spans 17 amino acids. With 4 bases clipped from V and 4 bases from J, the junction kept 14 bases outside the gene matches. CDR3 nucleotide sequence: TGTGCCAGCAGTTCTCCCCTGGCGGGAGGGGCTTTATACGAGCAGTACTTC. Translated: CASSSPLAGGALYEQYF.

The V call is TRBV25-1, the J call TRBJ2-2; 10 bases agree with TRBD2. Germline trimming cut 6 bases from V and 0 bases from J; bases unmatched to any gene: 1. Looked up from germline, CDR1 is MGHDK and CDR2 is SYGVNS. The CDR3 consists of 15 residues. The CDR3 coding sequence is TGTGCCAGCAGCCTAGCGGGGGCGAACACCGGGGAGCTGTTTTTT. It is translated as CASSLAGANTGELFF.